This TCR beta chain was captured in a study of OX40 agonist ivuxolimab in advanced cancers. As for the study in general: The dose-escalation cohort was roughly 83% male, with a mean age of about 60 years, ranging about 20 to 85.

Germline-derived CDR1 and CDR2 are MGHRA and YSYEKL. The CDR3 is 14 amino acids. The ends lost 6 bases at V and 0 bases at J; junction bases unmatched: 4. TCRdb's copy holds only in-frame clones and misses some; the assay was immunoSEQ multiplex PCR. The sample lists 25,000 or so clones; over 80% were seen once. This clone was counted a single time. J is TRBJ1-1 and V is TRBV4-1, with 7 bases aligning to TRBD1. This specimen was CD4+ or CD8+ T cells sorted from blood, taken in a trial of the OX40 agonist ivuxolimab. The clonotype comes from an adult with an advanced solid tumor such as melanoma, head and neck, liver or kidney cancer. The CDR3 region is CASRGTALNTEAFF. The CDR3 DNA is TGCGCCAGCAGAGGGACAGCCTTGAACACTGAAGCTTTCTTT.